This TCR beta chain was sequenced during a study of blood T cell repertoires in COVID-19. Study summary: Samples taken during acute and convalescent COVID-19 were collected in the United States, Italy and Spain. PBMCs, B-cell-depleted T cells, or T cells were the source of the cDNA or gDNA that made up the material.

The CDR3 has 14 residues. V gave up 6 bases and J gave up 0 bases, with 9 bases separating them. Germline lookup yields CDR1 SGHTA and CDR2 FQGNSA. In the authors' methods: Nucleated cell number was recorded as an estimate derived from reference gene primer amplification. TCRdb's copy holds only in-frame clones and misses some; the assay was immunoSEQ multiplex PCR. That table gives V, J and clone size, and the DNA gave D and trimming. Altogether some 97,000 clones are present, 90% to 95% being singletons, with the ten largest covering about 2.2%. This TCR was recovered from a man aged 45 to 65 with active COVID-19. The sequencing sample was made of peripheral blood. V and J are TRBV7-2 and TRBJ1-5; D unclear. This CDR3 reads CASSPGISNQPQHF. The CDR3 DNA follows: TGTGCCAGCAGTCCCGGTATTAGCAATCAGCCCCAGCATTTT.